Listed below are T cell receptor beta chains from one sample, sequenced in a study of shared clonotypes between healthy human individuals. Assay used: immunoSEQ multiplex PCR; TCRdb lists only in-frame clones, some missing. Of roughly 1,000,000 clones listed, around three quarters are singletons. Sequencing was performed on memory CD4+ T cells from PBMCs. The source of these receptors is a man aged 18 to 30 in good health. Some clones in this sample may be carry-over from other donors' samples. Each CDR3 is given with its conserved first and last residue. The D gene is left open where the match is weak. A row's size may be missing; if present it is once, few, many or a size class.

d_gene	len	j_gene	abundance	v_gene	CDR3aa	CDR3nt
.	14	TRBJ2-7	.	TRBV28	CASTERGLSYEQYF	TGTGCCAGCACCGAGCGCGGACTTTCCTACGAGCAGTACTTC
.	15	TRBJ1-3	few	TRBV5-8	CASITGRISGNTIYF	TGTGCCAGCATCACGGGACGGATCTCTGGAAACACCATATATTTT
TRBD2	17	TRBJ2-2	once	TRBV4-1	CASSRGLAGVGTGELFF	TGCGCCAGCAGCCGAGGACTAGCGGGAGTCGGCACCGGGGAGCTGTTTTTT
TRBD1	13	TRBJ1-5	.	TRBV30	CAWSNRGAQPQHF	TGTGCCTGGAGCAACAGGGGGGCTCAGCCCCAGCATTTT
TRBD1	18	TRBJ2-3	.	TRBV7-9	CASSLKGRGTGSTDTQYF	TGTGCCAGCAGCTTAAAGGGGCGCGGGACAGGGTCCACAGATACGCAGTATTTT
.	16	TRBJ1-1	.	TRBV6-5	CASSYSVRAGNTEAFF	TGTGCCAGCAGTTACTCGGTTAGGGCAGGGAACACTGAAGCTTTCTTT
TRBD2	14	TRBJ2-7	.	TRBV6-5	CASSYSGGTYEQYF	TGTGCCAGCAGTTACTCGGGAGGGACCTACGAGCAGTACTTC
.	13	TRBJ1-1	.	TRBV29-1	CSVRRWGGTEAFF	TGCAGCGTTAGACGGTGGGGAGGCACTGAAGCTTTCTTT
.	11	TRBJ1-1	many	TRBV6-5	CASRGHTEAFF	TGTGCCAGCAGGGGCCACACTGAAGCTTTCTTT
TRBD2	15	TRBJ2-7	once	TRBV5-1	CASSGGLSGREEQYF	TGCGCCAGCAGCGGGGGACTAAGCGGGAGGGAAGAGCAGTACTTC
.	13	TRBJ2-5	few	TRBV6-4	CASSDQRGETQYF	TGTGCCAGCAGTGACCAGAGGGGGGAGACCCAGTACTTC
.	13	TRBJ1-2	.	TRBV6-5	CASSSQGGGGYTF	TGTGCCAGCAGTTCCCAGGGAGGTGGGGGCTACACCTTC
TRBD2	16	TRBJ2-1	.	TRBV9	CASSVTGGSSYNEQFF	TGTGCCAGCAGCGTAACGGGAGGTAGCTCCTACAATGAGCAGTTCTTC
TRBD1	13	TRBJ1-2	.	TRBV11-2	CASSPDRGVGYTF	TGTGCCAGCAGCCCCGACAGGGGTGTTGGCTACACCTTC
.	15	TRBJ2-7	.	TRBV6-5	CASSSRARGRLEQYF	TGTGCCAGCAGTTCCCGGGCTAGAGGGCGCCTCGAGCAGTACTTC
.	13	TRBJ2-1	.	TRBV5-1	CASSWLGGNEQFF	TGCGCCAGCAGCTGGCTTGGGGGGAATGAGCAGTTCTTC
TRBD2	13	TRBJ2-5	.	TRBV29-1	CSLLTSGRETQYF	TGCAGCCTCTTGACTAGCGGGAGAGAGACCCAGTACTTC
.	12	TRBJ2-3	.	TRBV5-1	CASSSNADTQYF	TGCGCCAGCAGCTCTAATGCCGATACGCAGTATTTT
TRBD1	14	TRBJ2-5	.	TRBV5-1	CASSLGQGPETQYF	TGCGCCAGCAGCCTAGGACAGGGGCCAGAGACCCAGTACTTC
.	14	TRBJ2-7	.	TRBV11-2	CASSLSIGVYEQYF	TGTGCCAGCAGCTTATCGATTGGAGTCTACGAGCAGTACTTC
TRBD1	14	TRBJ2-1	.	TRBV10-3	CAISGQGRDNEQFF	TGTGCCATCAGTGGACAGGGGCGGGACAATGAGCAGTTCTTC
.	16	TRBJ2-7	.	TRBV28	CASSLGPGRVGPGTYF	.
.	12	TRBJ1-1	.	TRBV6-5	CASRRGTSEAFF	TGTGCCAGCAGACGAGGGACTTCGGAAGCTTTCTTT